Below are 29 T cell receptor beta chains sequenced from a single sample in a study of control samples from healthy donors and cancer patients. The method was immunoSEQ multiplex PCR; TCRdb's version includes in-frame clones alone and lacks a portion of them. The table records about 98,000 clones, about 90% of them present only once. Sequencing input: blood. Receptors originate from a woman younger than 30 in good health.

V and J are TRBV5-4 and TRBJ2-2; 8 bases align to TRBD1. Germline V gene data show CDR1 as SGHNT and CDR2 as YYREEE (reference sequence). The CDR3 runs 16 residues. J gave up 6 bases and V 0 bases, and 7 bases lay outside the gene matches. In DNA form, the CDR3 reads TGTGCCAGCAGCTTGGGGCAGGGGGCATTCGCCGGGGAGCTGTTTTTT. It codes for CASSLGQGAFAGELFF.

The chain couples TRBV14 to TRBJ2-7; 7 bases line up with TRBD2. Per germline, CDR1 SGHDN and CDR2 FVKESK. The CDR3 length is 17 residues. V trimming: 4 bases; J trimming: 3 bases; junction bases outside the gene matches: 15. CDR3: CASSPTIWGGEDYEQYF. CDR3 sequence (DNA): TGTGCCAGCAGCCCCACCATATGGGGGGGAGAAGACTACGAGCAGTACTTC.

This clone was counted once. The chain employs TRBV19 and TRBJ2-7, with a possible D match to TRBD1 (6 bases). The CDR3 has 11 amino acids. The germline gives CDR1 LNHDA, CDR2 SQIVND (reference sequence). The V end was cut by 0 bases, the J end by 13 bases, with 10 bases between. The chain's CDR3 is CASSIEGTLYF. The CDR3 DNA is TGTGCCAGTAGTATAGAGGGGACACTCTACTTC. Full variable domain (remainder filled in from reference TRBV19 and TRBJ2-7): DGGITQSPKYLFRKEGQNVTLSCEQNLNHDAMYWYRQDPGQGLRLIYYSQIVNDFQKGDIAEGYSVSREKKESFPLTVTSAQKNPTAFYLCASSIEGTLYFGPGTRLTVT.

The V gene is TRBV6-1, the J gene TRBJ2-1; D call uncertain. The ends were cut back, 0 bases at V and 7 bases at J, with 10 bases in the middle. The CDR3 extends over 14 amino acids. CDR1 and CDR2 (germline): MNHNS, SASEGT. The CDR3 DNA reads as TGTGCCAGCAGTGAAGCGGCCCTTTTAAATGAGCAGTTCTTC. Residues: CASSEAALLNEQFF.

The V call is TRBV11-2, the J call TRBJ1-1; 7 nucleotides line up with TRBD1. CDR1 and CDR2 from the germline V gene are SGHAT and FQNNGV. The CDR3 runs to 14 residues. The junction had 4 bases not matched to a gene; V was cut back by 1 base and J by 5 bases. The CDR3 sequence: CASSLGQGWTEAFF. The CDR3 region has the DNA TGTGCCAGCAGCTTAGGACAGGGTTGGACTGAAGCTTTCTTT.

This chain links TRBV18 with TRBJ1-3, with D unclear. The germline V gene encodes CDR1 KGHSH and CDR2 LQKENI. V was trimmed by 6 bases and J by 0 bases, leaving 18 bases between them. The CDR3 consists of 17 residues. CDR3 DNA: TGTGCCAGCTCCCAGCGGGAACAATCTCACTCTGGAAACACCATATATTTT. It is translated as CASSQREQSHSGNTIYF.

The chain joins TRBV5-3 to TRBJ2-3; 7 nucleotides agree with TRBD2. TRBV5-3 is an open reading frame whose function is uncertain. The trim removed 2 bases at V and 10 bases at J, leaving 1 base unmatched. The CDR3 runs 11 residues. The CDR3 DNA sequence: TGTGCCAGAAGCTTAGCGGGATCGCAGTATTTT. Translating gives CARSLAGSQYF.

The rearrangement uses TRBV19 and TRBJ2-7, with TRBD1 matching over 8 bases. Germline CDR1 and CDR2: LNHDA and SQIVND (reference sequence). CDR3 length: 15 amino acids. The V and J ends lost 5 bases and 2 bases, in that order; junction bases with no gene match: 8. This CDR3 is CASSAPGQATYEQYF. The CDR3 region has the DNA TGTGCCAGTAGTGCACCGGGACAGGCTACCTACGAGCAGTACTTC.

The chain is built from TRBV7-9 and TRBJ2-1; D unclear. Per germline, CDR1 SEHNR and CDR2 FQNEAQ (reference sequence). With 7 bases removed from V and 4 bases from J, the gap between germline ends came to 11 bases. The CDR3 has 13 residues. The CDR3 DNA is TGTGCCAGCATCGAACCGGTTTACAATGAGCAGTTCTTC. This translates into CASIEPVYNEQFF.

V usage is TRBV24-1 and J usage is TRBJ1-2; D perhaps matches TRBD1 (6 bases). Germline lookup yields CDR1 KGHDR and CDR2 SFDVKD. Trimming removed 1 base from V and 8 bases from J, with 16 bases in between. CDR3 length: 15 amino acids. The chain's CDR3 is CATSDFERGAGGYTF. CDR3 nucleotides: TGTGCCACCAGTGATTTTGAGCGGGGGGCCGGGGGCTACACCTTC.

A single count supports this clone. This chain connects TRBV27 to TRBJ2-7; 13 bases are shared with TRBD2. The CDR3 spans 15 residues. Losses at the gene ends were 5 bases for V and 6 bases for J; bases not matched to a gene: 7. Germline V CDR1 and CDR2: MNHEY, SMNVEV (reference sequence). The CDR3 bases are TGTGCCAGCAGTACACTAGCGGGAGGGCTGCTCGAGCAGTACTTC. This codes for CASSTLAGGLLEQYF.

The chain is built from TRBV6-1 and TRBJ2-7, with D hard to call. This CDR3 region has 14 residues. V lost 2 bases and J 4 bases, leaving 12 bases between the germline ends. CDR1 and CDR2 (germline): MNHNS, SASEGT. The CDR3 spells CASSEHPGSYEQYF. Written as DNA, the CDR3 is TGTGCCAGCAGTGAACACCCCGGGTCGTACGAGCAGTACTTC.

The CDR3 region has the DNA TGTGCCAGCAGCTTGGGGGACAGGGCCACAGATACGCAGTATTTT. As protein: CASSLGDRATDTQYF. This chain uses TRBV5-4 with TRBJ2-3, with TRBD1 identical over 9 bases. The CDR3 has 15 residues. Germline CDR1 and CDR2: SGHNT and YYREEE (reference sequence). The junction had 1 base not matched to a gene; V was cut back by 0 bases and J by 2 bases.

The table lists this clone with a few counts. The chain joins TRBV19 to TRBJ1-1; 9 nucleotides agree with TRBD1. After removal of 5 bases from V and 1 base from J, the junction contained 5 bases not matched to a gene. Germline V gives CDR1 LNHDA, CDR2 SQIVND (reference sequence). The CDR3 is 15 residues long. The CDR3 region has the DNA TGTGCCAGTAGTCCGGGGACAGGGTCGAACACTGAAGCTTTCTTT. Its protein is CASSPGTGSNTEAFF.

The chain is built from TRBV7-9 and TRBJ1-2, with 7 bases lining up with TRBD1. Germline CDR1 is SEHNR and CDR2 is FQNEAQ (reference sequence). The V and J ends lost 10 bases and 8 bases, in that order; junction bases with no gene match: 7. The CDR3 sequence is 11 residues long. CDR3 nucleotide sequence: TGTGCCACCTCAGGGGGAGGAGGCTACACCTTC. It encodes CATSGGGGYTF.

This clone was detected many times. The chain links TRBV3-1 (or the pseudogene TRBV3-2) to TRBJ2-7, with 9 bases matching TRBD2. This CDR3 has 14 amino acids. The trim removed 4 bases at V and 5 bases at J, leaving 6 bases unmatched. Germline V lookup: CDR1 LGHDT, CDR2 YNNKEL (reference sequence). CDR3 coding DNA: TGTGCCAGCAGCCCCTCAGCGGGGGGTCACGAGCAGTACTTC. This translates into CASSPSAGGHEQYF.

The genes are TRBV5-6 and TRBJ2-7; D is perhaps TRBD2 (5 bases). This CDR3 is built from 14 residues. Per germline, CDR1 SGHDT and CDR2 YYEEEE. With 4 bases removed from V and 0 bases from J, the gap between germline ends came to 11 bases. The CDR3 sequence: CASSLSGSSYEQYF. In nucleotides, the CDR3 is TGTGCCAGCAGCCTAAGCGGTAGCTCCTACGAGCAGTACTTC.

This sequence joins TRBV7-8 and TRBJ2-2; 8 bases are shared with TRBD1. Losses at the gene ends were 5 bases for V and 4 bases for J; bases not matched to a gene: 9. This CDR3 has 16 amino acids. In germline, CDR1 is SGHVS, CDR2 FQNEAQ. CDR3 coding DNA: TGTGCCAGCAGCGTTAGGGAGCAGGGGGCCACCGGGGAGCTGTTTTTT. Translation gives CASSVREQGATGELFF.

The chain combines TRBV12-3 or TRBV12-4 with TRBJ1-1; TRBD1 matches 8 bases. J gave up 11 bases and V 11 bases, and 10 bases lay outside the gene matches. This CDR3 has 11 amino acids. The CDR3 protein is CAGAGGASAFF. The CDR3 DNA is TGTGCCGGGGCAGGGGGCGCAAGCGCTTTCTTT.

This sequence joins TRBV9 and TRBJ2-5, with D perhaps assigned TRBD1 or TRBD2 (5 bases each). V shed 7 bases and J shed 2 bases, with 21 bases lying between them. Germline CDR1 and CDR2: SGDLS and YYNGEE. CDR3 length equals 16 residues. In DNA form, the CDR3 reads TGTGCCAGCGCTTCTCGGCTGGGGACCTCACAAGAGACCCAGTACTTC. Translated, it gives CASASRLGTSQETQYF.

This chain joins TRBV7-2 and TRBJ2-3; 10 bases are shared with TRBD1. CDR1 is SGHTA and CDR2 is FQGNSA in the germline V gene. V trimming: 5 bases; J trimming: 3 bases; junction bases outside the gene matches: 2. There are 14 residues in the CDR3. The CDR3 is CASSRDRGTDTQYF. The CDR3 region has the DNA TGTGCCAGCAGCCGGGACAGGGGTACAGATACGCAGTATTTT.

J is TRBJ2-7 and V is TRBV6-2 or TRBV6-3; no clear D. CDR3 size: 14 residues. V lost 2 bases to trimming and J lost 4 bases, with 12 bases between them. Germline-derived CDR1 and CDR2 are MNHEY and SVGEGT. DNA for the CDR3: TGTGCCAGCAGTTACGGCCCCACGAGGTACGAGCAGTACTTC. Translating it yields CASSYGPTRYEQYF.

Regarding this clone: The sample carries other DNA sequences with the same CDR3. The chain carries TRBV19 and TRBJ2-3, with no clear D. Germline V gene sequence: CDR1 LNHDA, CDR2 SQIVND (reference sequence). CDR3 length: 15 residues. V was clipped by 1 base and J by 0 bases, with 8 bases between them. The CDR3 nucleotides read TGTGCCAGTAGTATAGGTAGGGCTAGCACAGATACGCAGTATTTT. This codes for CASSIGRASTDTQYF. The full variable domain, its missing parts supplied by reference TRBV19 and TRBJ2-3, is DGGITQSPKYLFRKEGQNVTLSCEQNLNHDAMYWYRQDPGQGLRLIYYSQIVNDFQKGDIAEGYSVSREKKESFPLTVTSAQKNPTAFYLCASSIGRASTDTQYFGPGTRLTVL.

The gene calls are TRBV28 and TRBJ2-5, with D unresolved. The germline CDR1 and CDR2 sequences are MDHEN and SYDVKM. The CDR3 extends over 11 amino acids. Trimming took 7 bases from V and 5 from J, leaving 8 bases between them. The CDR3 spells CASTSAETQYF. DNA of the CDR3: TGTGCCAGCACCTCGGCGGAGACCCAGTACTTC. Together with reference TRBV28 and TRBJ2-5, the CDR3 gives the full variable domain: DVKVTQSSRYLVKRTGEKVFLECVQDMDHENMFWYRQDPGLGLRLIYFSYDVKMKEKGDIPEGYSVSREKKERFSLILESASTNQTSMYLCASTSAETQYFGPGTRLLVL.

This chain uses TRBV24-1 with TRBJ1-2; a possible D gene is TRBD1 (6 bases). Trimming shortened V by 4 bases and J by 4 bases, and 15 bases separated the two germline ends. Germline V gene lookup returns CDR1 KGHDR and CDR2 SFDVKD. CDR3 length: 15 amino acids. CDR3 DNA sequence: TGTGCCACCAGTGACACGTCCCGGGACATCTATGGCTACACCTTC. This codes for CATSDTSRDIYGYTF.

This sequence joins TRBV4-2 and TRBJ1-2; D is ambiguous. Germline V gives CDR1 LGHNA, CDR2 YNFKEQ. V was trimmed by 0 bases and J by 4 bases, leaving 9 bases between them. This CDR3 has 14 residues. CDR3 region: CASSQDVGSYGYTF. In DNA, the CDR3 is TGTGCCAGCAGCCAAGATGTCGGGAGCTATGGCTACACCTTC.

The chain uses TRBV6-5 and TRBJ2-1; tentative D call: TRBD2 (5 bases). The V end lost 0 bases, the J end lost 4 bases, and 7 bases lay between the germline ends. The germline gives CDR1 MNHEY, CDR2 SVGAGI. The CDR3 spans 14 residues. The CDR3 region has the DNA TGTGCCAGCAGTTACTCGAGGGAGTACAATGAGCAGTTCTTC. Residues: CASSYSREYNEQFF.

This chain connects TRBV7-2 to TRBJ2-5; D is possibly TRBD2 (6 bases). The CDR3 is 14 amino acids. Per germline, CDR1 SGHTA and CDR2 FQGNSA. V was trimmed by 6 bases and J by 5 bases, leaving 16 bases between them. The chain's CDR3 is CASRQPGGGETQYF. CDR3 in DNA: TGTGCCAGCAGACAACCAGGAGGAGGGGAGACCCAGTACTTC.

CDR3 in DNA: TGTGCCAGCAGCGTAGGTGAAGGCGGGACTGAAGCTTTCTTT. Its protein product is CASSVGEGGTEAFF. V gene TRBV9 combines with J gene TRBJ1-1; D is undetermined. CDR3 size: 14 residues. Germline assignment: CDR1 SGDLS and CDR2 YYNGEE. The ends were cut back, 0 bases at V and 5 bases at J, with 11 bases in the middle.